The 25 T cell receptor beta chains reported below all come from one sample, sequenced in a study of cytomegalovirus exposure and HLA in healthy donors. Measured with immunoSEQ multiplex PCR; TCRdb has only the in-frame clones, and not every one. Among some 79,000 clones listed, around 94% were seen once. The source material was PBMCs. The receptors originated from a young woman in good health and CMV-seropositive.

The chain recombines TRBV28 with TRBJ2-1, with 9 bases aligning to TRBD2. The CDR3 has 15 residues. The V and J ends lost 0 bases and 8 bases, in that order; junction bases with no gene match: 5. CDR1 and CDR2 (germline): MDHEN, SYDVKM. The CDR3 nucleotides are TGTGCCAGCAGTTTATGGGGGACTAGCACGGATGAGCAGTTCTTC. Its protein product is CASSLWGTSTDEQFF.

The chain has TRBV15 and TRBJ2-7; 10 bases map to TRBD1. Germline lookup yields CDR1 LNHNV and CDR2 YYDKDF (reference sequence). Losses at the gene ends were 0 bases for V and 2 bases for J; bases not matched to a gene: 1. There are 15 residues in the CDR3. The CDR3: CATSREGTGAYEQYF. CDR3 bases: TGTGCCACCAGCAGAGAGGGGACAGGGGCCTACGAGCAGTACTTC.

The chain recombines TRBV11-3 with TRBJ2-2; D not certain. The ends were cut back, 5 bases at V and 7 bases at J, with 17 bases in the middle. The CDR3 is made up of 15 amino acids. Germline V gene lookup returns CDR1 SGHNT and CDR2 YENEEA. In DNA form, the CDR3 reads TGTGCCAGCAGCCCAGACGGGTCATTATTCGGGGAGCTGTTTTTT. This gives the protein CASSPDGSLFGELFF.

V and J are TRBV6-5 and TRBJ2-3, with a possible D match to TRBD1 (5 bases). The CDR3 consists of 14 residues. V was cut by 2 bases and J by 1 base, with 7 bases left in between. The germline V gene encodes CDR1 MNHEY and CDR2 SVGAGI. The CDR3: CASSYVRGTDTQYF. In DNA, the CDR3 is TGTGCCAGCAGTTACGTCAGGGGCACAGATACGCAGTATTTT.

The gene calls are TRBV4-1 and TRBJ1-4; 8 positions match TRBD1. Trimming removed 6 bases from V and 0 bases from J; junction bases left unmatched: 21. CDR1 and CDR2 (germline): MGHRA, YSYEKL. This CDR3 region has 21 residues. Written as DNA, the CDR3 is TGCGCCAGCAGACAGAAAGCCAGGGGGCCGGATCAATTTGCAACTAATGAAAAACTGTTTTTT. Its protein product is CASRQKARGPDQFATNEKLFF.

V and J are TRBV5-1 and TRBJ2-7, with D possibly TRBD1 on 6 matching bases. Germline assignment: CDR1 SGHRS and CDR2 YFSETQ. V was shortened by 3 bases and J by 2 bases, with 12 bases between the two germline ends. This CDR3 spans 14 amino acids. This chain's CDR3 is CASSSDSTAYEQYF. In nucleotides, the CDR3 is TGCGCCAGCAGCTCGGACAGTACCGCCTACGAGCAGTACTTC.

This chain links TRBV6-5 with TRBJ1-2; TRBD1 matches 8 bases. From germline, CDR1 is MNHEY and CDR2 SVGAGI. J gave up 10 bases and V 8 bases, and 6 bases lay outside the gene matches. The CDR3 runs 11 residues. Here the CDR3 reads CASGQGRSYTF. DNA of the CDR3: TGTGCCAGCGGACAGGGAAGATCCTACACCTTC.

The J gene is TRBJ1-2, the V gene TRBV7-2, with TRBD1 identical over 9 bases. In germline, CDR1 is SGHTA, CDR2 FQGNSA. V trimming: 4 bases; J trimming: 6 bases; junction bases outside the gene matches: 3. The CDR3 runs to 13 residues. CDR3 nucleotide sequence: TGTGCCAGCAGCTATACAGGGGGCGATGGCTACACCTTC. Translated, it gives CASSYTGGDGYTF.

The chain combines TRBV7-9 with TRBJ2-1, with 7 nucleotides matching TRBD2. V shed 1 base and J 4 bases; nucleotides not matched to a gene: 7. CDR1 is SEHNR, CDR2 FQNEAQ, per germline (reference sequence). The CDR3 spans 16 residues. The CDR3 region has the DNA TGTGCCAGCAGCTTAGATCGAGCGGGGTTATACAATGAGCAGTTCTTC. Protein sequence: CASSLDRAGLYNEQFF.

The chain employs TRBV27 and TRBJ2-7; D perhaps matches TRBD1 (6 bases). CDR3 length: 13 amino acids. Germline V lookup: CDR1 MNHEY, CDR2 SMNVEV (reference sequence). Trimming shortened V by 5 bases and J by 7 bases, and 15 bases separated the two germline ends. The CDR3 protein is CASSLTGLGEQYF. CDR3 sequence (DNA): TGTGCCAGCAGTCTTACAGGGTTGGGGGAGCAGTACTTC.

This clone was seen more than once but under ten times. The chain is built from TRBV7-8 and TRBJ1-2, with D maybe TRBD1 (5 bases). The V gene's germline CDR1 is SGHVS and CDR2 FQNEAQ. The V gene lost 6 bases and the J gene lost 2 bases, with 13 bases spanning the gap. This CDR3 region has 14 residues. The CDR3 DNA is TGTGCCAGCAGTTCGCGACAGATAAACTATGGCTACACCTTC. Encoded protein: CASSSRQINYGYTF.

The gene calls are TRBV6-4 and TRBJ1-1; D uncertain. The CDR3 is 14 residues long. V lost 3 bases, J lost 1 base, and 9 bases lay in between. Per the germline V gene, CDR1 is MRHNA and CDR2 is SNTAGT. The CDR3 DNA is TGTGCCAGCAGTGAGGAGGGTACGAACACTGAAGCTTTCTTT. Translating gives CASSEEGTNTEAFF.

CDR3 DNA sequence: TGTGCCAGCAGTTCCTCCCGGGACTCCCCGATCGATGAGCAGTTCTTC. Amino acid sequence: CASSSSRDSPIDEQFF. The chain carries TRBV2 and TRBJ2-1; a weak D match, TRBD2 (6 bases). In germline, CDR1 is SNHLY, CDR2 FYNNEI. The CDR3 is 16 residues long. Trimming removed 5 bases at V and 8 bases at J, with 22 bases between.

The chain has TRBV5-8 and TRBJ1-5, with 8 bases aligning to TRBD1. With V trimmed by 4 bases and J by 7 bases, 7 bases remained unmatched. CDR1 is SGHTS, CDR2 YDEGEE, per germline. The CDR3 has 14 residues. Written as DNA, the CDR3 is TGTGCCAGCAGCGACAGGGGAGGCGTACAGCCCCAGCATTTT. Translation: CASSDRGGVQPQHF.

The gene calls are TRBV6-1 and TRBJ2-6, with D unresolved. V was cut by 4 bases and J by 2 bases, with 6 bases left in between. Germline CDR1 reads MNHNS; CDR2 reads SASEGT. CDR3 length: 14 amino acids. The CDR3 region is CASSGTTGANVLTF. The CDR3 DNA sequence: TGTGCCAGCAGTGGAACTACTGGGGCCAACGTCCTGACTTTC.

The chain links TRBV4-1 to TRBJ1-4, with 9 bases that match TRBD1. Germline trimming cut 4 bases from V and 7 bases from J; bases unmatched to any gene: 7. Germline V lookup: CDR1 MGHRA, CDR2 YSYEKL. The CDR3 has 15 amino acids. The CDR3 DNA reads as TGCGCCAGCAGCCTAGAGGGGACAGGGTTTGAAAAACTGTTTTTT. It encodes CASSLEGTGFEKLFF.

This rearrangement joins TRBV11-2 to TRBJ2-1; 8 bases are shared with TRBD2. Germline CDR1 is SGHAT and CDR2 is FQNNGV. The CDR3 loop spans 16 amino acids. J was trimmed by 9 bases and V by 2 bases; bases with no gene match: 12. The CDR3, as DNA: TGTGCCAGCAGCTTATTAGGGAGCGGGAGTAATTTTGAGCAGTTCTTC. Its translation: CASSLLGSGSNFEQFF.

CDR3 loop: CASSWDRAADTQYF. The DNA for the CDR3 is TGCGCCAGCAGCTGGGACAGGGCAGCAGATACGCAGTATTTT. The V and J genes are TRBV5-1 and TRBJ2-3; 9 bases match TRBD1. The J segment lost 4 bases and the V segment lost 3 bases, leaving 3 bases of the junction unmatched. Germline V gives CDR1 SGHRS, CDR2 YFSETQ. The CDR3 extends over 14 amino acids.

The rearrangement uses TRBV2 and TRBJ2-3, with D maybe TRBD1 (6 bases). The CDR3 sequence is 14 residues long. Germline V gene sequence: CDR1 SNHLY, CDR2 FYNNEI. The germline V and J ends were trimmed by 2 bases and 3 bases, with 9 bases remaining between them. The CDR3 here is CASSEQGRTDTQYF. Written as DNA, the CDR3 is TGTGCCAGCAGTGAACAGGGGCGTACAGATACGCAGTATTTT.

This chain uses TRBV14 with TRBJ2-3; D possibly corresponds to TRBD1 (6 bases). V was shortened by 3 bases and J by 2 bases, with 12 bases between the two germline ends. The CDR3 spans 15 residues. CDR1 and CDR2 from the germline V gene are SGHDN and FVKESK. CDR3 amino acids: CASSHLDSPTDTQYF. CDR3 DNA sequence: TGTGCCAGCAGCCACCTGGACAGCCCCACAGATACGCAGTATTTT.

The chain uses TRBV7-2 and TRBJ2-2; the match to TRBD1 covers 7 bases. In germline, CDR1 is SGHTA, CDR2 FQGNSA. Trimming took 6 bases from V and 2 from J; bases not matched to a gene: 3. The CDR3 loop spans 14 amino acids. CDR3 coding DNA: TGTGCCAGCAGAGGACAGGTCAACACCGGGGAGCTGTTTTTT. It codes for CASRGQVNTGELFF.

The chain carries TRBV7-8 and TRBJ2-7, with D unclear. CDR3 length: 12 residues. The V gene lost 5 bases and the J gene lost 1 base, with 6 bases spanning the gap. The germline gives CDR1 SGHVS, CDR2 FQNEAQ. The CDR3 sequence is CASSPSSYEQYF. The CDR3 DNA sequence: TGTGCCAGCAGCCCCTCTTCCTACGAGCAGTACTTC.

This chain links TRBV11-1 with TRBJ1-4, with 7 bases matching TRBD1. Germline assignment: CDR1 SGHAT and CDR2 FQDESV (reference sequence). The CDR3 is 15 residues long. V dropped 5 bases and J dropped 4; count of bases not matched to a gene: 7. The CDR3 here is CASSPGQLDNEKLFF. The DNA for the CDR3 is TGTGCCAGCAGCCCGGGACAGCTGGATAATGAAAAACTGTTTTTT.

The CDR3 bases are TGTGCCAGTAGTATAGACAGGGGAAGCTCCTACGAGCAGTACTTC. This translates into CASSIDRGSSYEQYF. This chain links TRBV19 with TRBJ2-7; TRBD1 is a possible D gene (6 bases). Trimming took 0 bases from V and 0 from J, leaving 9 bases between them. The CDR3 spans 15 residues. Germline lookup yields CDR1 LNHDA and CDR2 SQIVND (reference sequence).

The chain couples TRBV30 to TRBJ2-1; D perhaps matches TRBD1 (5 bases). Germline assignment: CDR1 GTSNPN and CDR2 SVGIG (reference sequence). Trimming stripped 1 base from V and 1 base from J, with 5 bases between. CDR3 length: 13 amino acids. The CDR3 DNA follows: TGTGCCTGGAGTGGACAGTCCTACAATGAGCAGTTCTTC. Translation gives CAWSGQSYNEQFF.